One and the same sample provided the 11 T cell receptor beta chains below, sequenced in a study of shared clonotypes between healthy human individuals. Profiling relied on immunoSEQ multiplex PCR, and the TCRdb table lists in-frame clones only, not all of them. There are a few million clones in the sample; over 85% occur only once, and 0.35% to 0.45% lies in the top ten. Sequencing input: naive CD4+ T cells from PBMCs. The sample's subset: CD45RA+ positively selected. These receptors were obtained from a man aged 18 to 29 in good health. Some clones in this sample may be carry-over from other donors' samples.

The chain carries TRBV9 and TRBJ2-1; 11 bases agree with TRBD1. Unmatched junction bases numbered 4, after V lost 2 bases and J lost 3 bases. The CDR3 length is 16 residues. CDR1 and CDR2 from the germline V gene are SGDLS and YYNGEE. CDR3 DNA sequence: TGTGCCAGCAGCGTCGGGACAGGGGGGCACTACAATGAGCAGTTCTTC. Its protein is CASSVGTGGHYNEQFF.

This chain joins TRBV27 and TRBJ2-7, with no clear D. The CDR3 has 14 residues. Trimming removed 2 bases from V and 1 base from J, with 9 bases in between. In germline, CDR1 is MNHEY, CDR2 SMNVEV (reference sequence). As DNA, the CDR3 is TGTGCCAGCAGTTTAACATCTCGGTCCTACGAGCAGTACTTC. This sequence encodes CASSLTSRSYEQYF.

This clone came up once. The CDR3 nucleotides are TGTGCCAGCAGCCGCGCAGGGGGCTTCCCAGATACGCAGTATTTT. This codes for CASSRAGGFPDTQYF. This rearrangement joins TRBV7-3 to TRBJ2-3; 8 bases are a match to TRBD1. Germline-derived CDR1 and CDR2 are SGHTA and FQGTGA. J lost 4 bases, V lost 5 bases, and 8 bases had no gene match. The CDR3 has 15 amino acids.

The rearrangement joins TRBV5-4 to TRBJ1-4; TRBD1 is a possible D gene (6 bases). V gave up 2 bases and J gave up 8 bases, with 13 bases separating them. The CDR3 totals 14 residues. Per germline, CDR1 SGHNT and CDR2 YYREEE (reference sequence). Written as DNA, the CDR3 is TGTGCCAGCAGCTTCCGCGGGGGGCAGGAAAAACTGTTTTTT. Encoded protein: CASSFRGGQEKLFF.

The chain joins TRBV7-2 to TRBJ1-3, with D possibly being TRBD1 (5 bases). Germline loops: CDR1 SGHTA, CDR2 FQGNSA. V was pared by 2 bases and J by 0 bases, with 11 bases between. This CDR3 has 16 residues. Here the CDR3 reads CASSLMRQISGNTIYF. CDR3 DNA: TGTGCCAGCAGCTTAATGAGACAGATCTCTGGAAACACCATATATTTT.

This clone was counted a single time. V is TRBV27 and J is TRBJ1-1, with D perhaps TRBD1 (5 bases). The CDR3 consists of 11 residues. V dropped 7 bases and J dropped 5 bases, with 8 bases sitting between them. In germline, CDR1 is MNHEY, CDR2 SMNVEV (reference sequence). The CDR3 DNA sequence: TGTGCCAGCACCCGGGGGACTGAAGCTTTCTTT. Its protein is CASTRGTEAFF.

V is TRBV7-9 and J is TRBJ2-7; D is unresolved. Trimming pared 1 base from V and 5 bases from J, leaving 9 bases between. Per germline, CDR1 SEHNR and CDR2 FQNEAQ (reference sequence). The CDR3 extends over 13 amino acids. In DNA form, the CDR3 reads TGTGCCAGCAGCTTAGGCCACTGGGACGAGCAGTACTTC. Translating it yields CASSLGHWDEQYF. The complete variable domain, with remaining parts taken from reference TRBV7-9 and TRBJ2-7, reads DTGVSQNPRHKITKRGQNVTFRCDPISEHNRLYWYRQTLGQGPEFLTYFQNEAQLEKSRLLSDRFSAERPKGSFSTLEIQRTEQGDSAMYLCASSLGHWDEQYFGPGTRLTVT.

CDR3 DNA sequence: TGTGCCAGCAGCTTAGTTTTCGAAGGCCCGGGGTACACTGAAGCTTTCTTT. Amino acids: CASSLVFEGPGYTEAFF. The chain couples TRBV7-9 to TRBJ1-1; D unclear. Germline loops: CDR1 SEHNR, CDR2 FQNEAQ (reference sequence). The germline V and J ends were trimmed by 1 base and 3 bases, with 18 bases remaining between them. There are 17 residues in the CDR3.

This clone was observed a single time. V is TRBV28 and J is TRBJ2-3, with TRBD1 identical over 9 bases. Looked up from germline, CDR1 is MDHEN and CDR2 is SYDVKM. The V and J ends lost 7 bases and 6 bases, in that order; junction bases with no gene match: 14. The CDR3 is made up of 16 amino acids. CDR3 sequence reads: CASNTGGRGGLDTQYF. CDR3 nucleotides: TGTGCCAGCAACACAGGGGGCCGAGGGGGTCTGGATACGCAGTATTTT.

The genes are TRBV4-1 and TRBJ2-1; possible D gene TRBD2, 5 bases. Germline CDR1 is MGHRA and CDR2 is YSYEKL. V was clipped by 3 bases and J by 5 bases, with 14 bases between them. CDR3 length equals 15 residues. CDR3 sequence: CASSHSDGRDNEQFF. The CDR3 region has the DNA TGCGCCAGCAGCCACTCCGATGGGCGGGACAATGAGCAGTTCTTC.

The chain couples TRBV28 to TRBJ2-5; 9 positions agree with TRBD1. Germline CDR1 and CDR2: MDHEN and SYDVKM. V lost 6 bases and J lost 7; bases outside the gene matches: 6. CDR3 length: 13 residues. The CDR3 loop is CASSGTGRGTQYF. In DNA form, the CDR3 reads TGTGCCAGCAGCGGGACAGGGAGGGGGACCCAGTACTTC.